This is a list of T cell receptor beta chains from one sample in a study of human T cells and chemical hapten exposure. MiXCR, applied by TCRdb to the RACE reads, yields one record per CDR3 protein. The sample carries around 120,000 distinct CDR3 sequences, roughly 12% recorded once. Material: whole blood, obtained in connection with sensitization to the hapten diphenylcyclopropenone (DPC). All receptors derive from a woman younger than 30 with alopecia areata. Some clones in this sample may be carry-over from other donors' samples. The CDR3 runs from the conserved cysteine through the conserved F or W. D genes are given only for firm matches. Size tells how often a clone was seen (once, few, many) or the class of an expanded clone, and some rows leave it out.

J gene: TRBJ1-6; clone size: -; D gene: -; V gene: TRBV28; CDR3 protein: CASSRPGSYNSPLHF; CDR3 DNA: TGTGCCAGCAGTCGACCGGGCAGTTATAATTCACCCCTCCACTTT
J gene: TRBJ2-5; clone size: few; D gene: -; V gene: TRBV28; CDR3 protein: CASSEGQQETQYF; CDR3 DNA: TGTGCCAGCAGCGAAGGACAGCAAGAGACCCAGTACTTC
J gene: TRBJ2-7; clone size: many; D gene: TRBD1; V gene: TRBV28; CDR3 protein: CASARDRGLYEQYF; CDR3 DNA: TGTGCCAGCGCCCGGGACAGGGGGCTCTACGAGCAGTACTTC
J gene: TRBJ2-1; clone size: -; D gene: TRBD2; V gene: TRBV28; CDR3 protein: CASSFLSGGDYNEQFF; CDR3 DNA: TGTGCCAGCAGTTTTCTTAGCGGGGGAGATTACAATGAGCAGTTCTTC
J gene: TRBJ2-3; clone size: few; D gene: -; V gene: TRBV12-3/TRBV12-4; CDR3 protein: CASSHPPADTQYF; CDR3 DNA: TGTGCCAGCAGTCACCCCCCGGCCGATACGCAGTATTTT
J gene: TRBJ2-7; clone size: few; D gene: -; V gene: TRBV7-8; CDR3 protein: CASSSGQMYSYEQYF; CDR3 DNA: TGTGCCAGCAGCTCGGGGCAGATGTACTCCTACGAGCAGTACTTC
J gene: TRBJ2-3; clone size: -; D gene: TRBD2; V gene: TRBV11-2; CDR3 protein: CASSFQGGGTDTQYF; CDR3 DNA: TGTGCCAGCAGCTTCCAGGGAGGGGGCACAGATACGCAGTATTTT
J gene: TRBJ1-1; clone size: many; D gene: -; V gene: TRBV20-1; CDR3 protein: CSAPAAQGGNTEAFF; CDR3 DNA: TGCAGTGCTCCTGCGGCACAGGGAGGTAACACTGAAGCTTTCTTT
J gene: TRBJ1-6; clone size: few; D gene: -; V gene: TRBV28; CDR3 protein: CASSLNPVRRTPLHF; CDR3 DNA: TGTGCCAGCAGTTTAAATCCGGTTCGGAGGACACCCCTCCACTTT
J gene: TRBJ2-3; clone size: -; D gene: TRBD2; V gene: TRBV7-2; CDR3 protein: CASSLSGADTDTQYF; CDR3 DNA: TGTGCCAGCAGCCTTAGCGGGGCCGACACAGATACGCAGTATTTT
J gene: TRBJ1-1; clone size: -; D gene: -; V gene: TRBV6-6; CDR3 protein: CASSYSTHEAFF; CDR3 DNA: TGTGCCAGCAGTTACTCAACACACGAAGCTTTCTTT
J gene: TRBJ2-3; clone size: many; D gene: TRBD2; V gene: TRBV10-3; CDR3 protein: CAISESGLAEDTDTQYF; CDR3 DNA: TGTGCCATCAGTGAGTCCGGGCTAGCGGAGGACACAGATACGCAGTATTTT
J gene: TRBJ1-2; clone size: -; D gene: -; V gene: TRBV7-9; CDR3 protein: CASSLVLGSSIGYTF; CDR3 DNA: TGTGCCAGCAGCTTAGTCCTGGGCAGCTCTATCGGCTACACCTTC
J gene: TRBJ2-3; clone size: many; D gene: -; V gene: TRBV11-2; CDR3 protein: CASSLQDTQYF; CDR3 DNA: TGTGCCAGCAGCTTACAAGATACGCAGTATTTT
J gene: TRBJ1-2; clone size: many; D gene: -; V gene: TRBV7-6; CDR3 protein: CASSLGQAKGGYTF; CDR3 DNA: TGTGCCAGCAGCTTGGGTCAGGCCAAGGGGGGCTACACCTTC
J gene: TRBJ1-5; clone size: -; D gene: -; V gene: TRBV7-2; CDR3 protein: CASSSYNQPQHF; CDR3 DNA: TGTGCCAGCAGCTCATACAATCAGCCCCAGCATTTT
J gene: TRBJ2-6; clone size: many; D gene: -; V gene: TRBV10-3; CDR3 protein: CAIRDSSGANVLTF; CDR3 DNA: TGTGCCATCAGGGACAGCTCTGGGGCCAACGTCCTGACTTTC
J gene: TRBJ2-3; clone size: few; D gene: -; V gene: TRBV6-2/TRBV6-3; CDR3 protein: CASSYAGAGTDTQYF; CDR3 DNA: TGTGCCAGCAGTTACGCGGGGGCGGGCACAGATACGCAGTATTTT
J gene: TRBJ1-6; clone size: many; D gene: -; V gene: TRBV7-3; CDR3 protein: CASSLGTSSYNSPLHF; CDR3 DNA: TGTGCCAGCAGCCTTGGGACATCAAGCTATAATTCACCCCTCCACTTT
J gene: TRBJ2-3; clone size: few; D gene: -; V gene: TRBV10-2; CDR3 protein: CASSPSRELATDTQYF; CDR3 DNA: TGCGCCAGCAGTCCTTCCAGGGAACTAGCCACAGATACGCAGTATTTT
J gene: TRBJ2-7; clone size: many; D gene: -; V gene: TRBV11-2; CDR3 protein: CASSLRSSYEQYF; CDR3 DNA: TGTGCCAGCAGCTTGCGTAGCTCCTACGAGCAGTACTTC
J gene: TRBJ1-1; clone size: few; D gene: -; V gene: TRBV11-1; CDR3 protein: CASSLAEGNTEAFF; CDR3 DNA: TGTGCCAGCAGCTTAGCGGAGGGGAACACTGAAGCTTTCTTT
J gene: TRBJ2-7; clone size: few; D gene: TRBD1; V gene: TRBV2; CDR3 protein: CATCRDRGYEQYF; CDR3 DNA: TGTGCCACTTGCCGGGACAGGGGCTACGAGCAGTACTTC
J gene: TRBJ2-7; clone size: few; D gene: TRBD1; V gene: TRBV18; CDR3 protein: CASSQQSGQGIDEQYF; CDR3 DNA: TGTGCCAGCTCACAACAATCGGGACAGGGGATCGACGAGCAGTACTTC
J gene: TRBJ1-3; clone size: many; D gene: -; V gene: TRBV2; CDR3 protein: CASSEGRGSGNTIYF; CDR3 DNA: TGTGCCAGCAGTGAGGGACGGGGATCTGGAAACACCATATATTTT
J gene: TRBJ1-1; clone size: few; D gene: -; V gene: TRBV4-2; CDR3 protein: CASSQVTTGAFF; CDR3 DNA: TGTGCCAGCAGCCAAGTCACCACAGGAGCTTTCTTT
J gene: TRBJ1-2; clone size: many; D gene: -; V gene: TRBV3-1; CDR3 protein: CASSQGRQTYGYTF; CDR3 DNA: TGTGCCAGCAGCCAAGGACGACAGACCTATGGCTACACCTTC
J gene: TRBJ2-5; clone size: many; D gene: -; V gene: TRBV30; CDR3 protein: CAWRTQVNTQYF; CDR3 DNA: TGTGCCTGGAGGACCCAGGTTAATACCCAGTACTTC
J gene: TRBJ1-6; clone size: -; D gene: -; V gene: TRBV7-8; CDR3 protein: CASSLQGGPNSPLHF; CDR3 DNA: TGTGCCAGCAGCTTACAAGGAGGTCCCAATTCACCCCTCCACTTT
J gene: TRBJ1-1; clone size: few; D gene: TRBD1; V gene: TRBV30; CDR3 protein: CAWSTGEPWTEAFF; CDR3 DNA: TGTGCCTGGAGTACAGGGGAGCCTTGGACTGAAGCTTTCTTT
J gene: TRBJ1-2; clone size: few; D gene: -; V gene: TRBV7-2; CDR3 protein: CASSQHRNYGYTF; CDR3 DNA: TGTGCCAGCAGCCAACACCGTAACTATGGCTACACCTTC